This T cell receptor beta chain was obtained from a study of T cell repertoires in cytomegalovirus infection. Looking at the study overall: Based on public TCR beta signatures, there were indications of CMV infection and of a matching HLA type. Study-level findings and limits: HLA-C-restricted CMV-specific TCR beta clonotypes were dominant in the ex vivo response. Individuals carrying CMV plus the relevant HLA were identified by cumulative frequency of public TCR beta families.

Via MiXCR, TCRdb re-called the reads, giving one row per CDR3 protein. The table lists 150,000 or so distinct CDR3 sequences, roughly a sixth of them singletons. V was pared by 1 base and J by 4 bases, with 7 bases between. CDR3 length equals 13 residues. Germline V gives CDR1 SEHNR, CDR2 FQNEAQ (reference sequence). Notes on this clonotype: Antigen specificity is unknown.

Sequenced input: CD8+ T cells from PBMCs. The clonotype originates from a human donor in good health (CMV status not recorded). Some clones in this sample may be carry-over from other donors' samples. The chain joins TRBV7-9 to TRBJ1-2; TRBD1 is a possible D gene (6 bases). The CDR3 nucleotides read TGTGCCAGCAGCTTAGGGGACACCTATGGCTACACCTTC. The encoded protein is CASSLGDTYGYTF.